The 19 T cell receptor beta chains listed next were all sequenced from one sample in a study of shared clonotypes between healthy human individuals. Clones were read by immunoSEQ multiplex PCR, and TCRdb kept only the in-frame ones, dropping some. This sample has 980,000 or so clones, with approximately 76% found just once. The sample taken for sequencing was memory CD4+ T cells sorted from blood. Described subset: CD45RA-negative fraction. The receptors were gathered from a man aged 18 to 29 in good health.

A remark on this clone: Mismatch with germline at one junction end may stem from a read error. The CDR3 DNA follows: TGTGCCTGGAGCAAGAGGGACCGCTCCAACGAGCAGTACTTC. Its protein product is CAWSKRDRSNEQYF. The V and J genes are TRBV30 and TRBJ2-7, with D perhaps TRBD1 or TRBD2 (5 bases each). CDR1 is GTSNPN and CDR2 is SVGIG in the germline V gene (reference sequence). The CDR3 is 14 amino acids.

This chain joins TRBV5-1 and TRBJ2-6; D remains unclear. Trimming took off 4 bases at V and 0 bases at J, with 11 bases between the two ends. The germline V gene has CDR1 SGHRS and CDR2 YFSETQ. This CDR3 region has 16 residues. The CDR3 is CASSQTGSSGANVLTF. The CDR3 bases are TGCGCCAGCAGCCAGACGGGCAGCTCTGGGGCCAACGTCCTGACTTTC.

V and J are TRBV7-3 and TRBJ2-5; 9 nucleotides line up with TRBD2. V lost 5 bases and J lost 5; bases outside the gene matches: 6. CDR3 size: 14 residues. The germline V gene has CDR1 SGHTA and CDR2 FQGTGA. CDR3 sequence reads: CASSAGGVGETQYF. Here the CDR3 DNA reads TGTGCCAGCAGCGCGGGAGGGGTAGGCGAGACCCAGTACTTC.

Details on this clone: The sample contains more than one DNA sequence encoding this CDR3. The chain couples TRBV5-1 to TRBJ2-7; D ambiguous. CDR3 length equals 14 residues. Trimming took 1 base from V and 2 from J, leaving 10 bases between them. Germline values: CDR1 SGHRS, CDR2 YFSETQ. The CDR3 reads CASSLSASTYEQYF. The CDR3 DNA is TGCGCCAGCAGCTTGTCAGCGTCAACCTACGAGCAGTACTTC.

This sequence joins TRBV5-4 and TRBJ2-7, with D unclear. Germline CDR1 reads SGHNT; CDR2 reads YYREEE (reference sequence). The CDR3 contains 13 residues. Trimming left V 1 base short and J 1 base short, with 6 bases between. In nucleotides, the CDR3 is TGTGCCAGCAGCTTGATAGGGTCCTACGAGCAGTACTTC. Residues: CASSLIGSYEQYF.

V gene TRBV2 combines with J gene TRBJ2-7; the D gene is possibly TRBD1 (6 bases). Germline V lookup: CDR1 SNHLY, CDR2 FYNNEI. The V and J ends lost 4 bases and 4 bases respectively, with 14 bases between them. CDR3 length: 14 residues. CDR3 nucleotide sequence: TGTGCCAGCAGTGTTTTTCAGGGGTTATACGAGCAGTACTTC. Amino acids: CASSVFQGLYEQYF.

This chain joins TRBV5-1 and TRBJ2-7; TRBD1 agrees at 7 bases. V dropped 1 base and J dropped 3; count of bases not matched to a gene: 4. CDR1 is SGHRS, CDR2 YFSETQ, per germline. This CDR3 has 14 amino acids. Here the CDR3 reads CASSLQGEVYEQYF. DNA for the CDR3: TGCGCCAGCAGCTTGCAGGGGGAAGTCTACGAGCAGTACTTC.

CDR3 DNA sequence: TGTGCCAGCAGTTACTGGGGGGGTTCTAACACTGAAGCTTTCTTT. Protein: CASSYWGGSNTEAFF. V gene TRBV6-5 combines with J gene TRBJ1-1; weak D call: TRBD1 (5 bases). CDR1 and CDR2 (germline): MNHEY, SVGAGI. The V end was cut by 1 base, the J end by 2 bases, with 11 bases between. The CDR3 totals 15 residues.

The genes are TRBV5-6 and TRBJ2-3; 9 nucleotides align to TRBD1. Per the germline V gene, CDR1 is SGHDT and CDR2 is YYEEEE. This CDR3 comprises 15 residues. The V and J ends lost 4 bases and 3 bases, in that order; junction bases with no gene match: 6. CDR3 amino acids: CASSQGQGLTDTQYF. The CDR3 bases are TGTGCCAGCAGCCAAGGACAGGGGTTGACAGATACGCAGTATTTT.

This rearrangement joins TRBV11-2 to TRBJ2-1, with 10 bases aligning to TRBD2. Germline CDR1 and CDR2: SGHAT and FQNNGV. CDR3 length: 15 residues. V dropped 3 bases and J dropped 4; count of bases not matched to a gene: 3. The CDR3: CASSFGTSDYNEQFF. The CDR3 DNA reads as TGTGCCAGCAGCTTCGGGACTAGCGATTACAATGAGCAGTTCTTC.

The chain links TRBV10-3 to TRBJ1-1; D is unclear. CDR3 size: 13 residues. Germline loops: CDR1 ENHRY, CDR2 SYGVKD. Trimming took off 6 bases at V and 8 bases at J, with 16 bases between the two ends. CDR3 in amino acids: CAISNPARLEAFF. For the CDR3, the DNA is TGTGCCATCAGCAACCCCGCCCGGTTAGAAGCTTTCTTT.

The chain combines TRBV9 with TRBJ2-3; 10 positions match TRBD2. The junction had 3 bases not matched to a gene; V was cut back by 0 bases and J by 2 bases. This CDR3 has 16 residues. CDR1 SGDLS and CDR2 YYNGEE come from the germline V gene. As DNA, the CDR3 is TGTGCCAGCAGCGTAGCTAGCGGGGGAAACACAGATACGCAGTATTTT. It encodes CASSVASGGNTDTQYF.

The genes are TRBV7-9 and TRBJ2-1; D is undetermined. Trimming removed 3 bases from V and 5 bases from J, with 8 bases in between. The CDR3 is made up of 13 amino acids. Germline V lookup: CDR1 SEHNR, CDR2 FQNEAQ (reference sequence). This chain's CDR3 is CASSLDVDNEQFF. The CDR3 DNA follows: TGTGCCAGCAGCTTGGACGTCGACAATGAGCAGTTCTTC.

As concerns this clone: Other nucleotide sequences from this sample produce the same CDR3. The rearrangement joins TRBV9 to TRBJ1-6; weak D call: TRBD1 (5 bases). The CDR3 length is 14 residues. The germline V gene has CDR1 SGDLS and CDR2 YYNGEE. The V and J ends lost 3 bases and 7 bases respectively, with 11 bases between them. CDR3 amino acids: CASSAGTVNSPLHF. Written as DNA, the CDR3 is TGTGCCAGCAGCGCCGGGACGGTCAATTCACCCCTCCACTTT.

The chain carries TRBV5-4 and TRBJ1-3, with no clear D. Germline CDR1 SGHNT, CDR2 YYREEE (reference sequence). CDR3 length: 16 residues. The V end was cut by 0 bases, the J end by 0 bases, with 10 bases between. CDR3 bases: TGTGCCAGCAGCTTGGCCCCTTCAACCTCTGGAAACACCATATATTTT. Translated: CASSLAPSTSGNTIYF.

The V and J genes are TRBV9 and TRBJ2-7; the match to TRBD1 covers 10 bases. Germline V gives CDR1 SGDLS, CDR2 YYNGEE. The junction had 12 bases not matched to a gene; V was cut back by 4 bases and J by 5 bases. The CDR3 totals 16 residues. The CDR3 DNA reads as TGTGCCAGCAGCCCAGGGGAGGGACAGGGGTACCACGAGCAGTACTTC. Translating it yields CASSPGEGQGYHEQYF.

For this clone: Being one base from a much bigger clone, this may be a read error. The chain employs TRBV2 and TRBJ2-2; unclear D gene. V dropped 5 bases and J dropped 7 bases, with 5 bases sitting between them. The CDR3 has 11 residues. Germline assignment: CDR1 SNHLY and CDR2 FYNNEI. The CDR3 region is CASSPGGELFF. The CDR3 bases are TGTGCCAGCAGTCCCGGCGGGGAGCTGTTTTTT.

V gene TRBV5-1 combines with J gene TRBJ1-4; no clear D. The germline V gene has CDR1 SGHRS and CDR2 YFSETQ. CDR3 length equals 18 residues. Deletions cut 0 bases from V and 2 bases from J, with 17 bases between. CDR3 amino acids: CASSLVPTSPSTNEKLFF. The CDR3 DNA sequence: TGCGCCAGCAGCTTGGTTCCTACGAGTCCCTCGACTAATGAAAAACTGTTTTTT.

The chain links TRBV5-4 to TRBJ2-5, with D possibly being TRBD1 (5 bases). The germline gives CDR1 SGHNT, CDR2 YYREEE (reference sequence). Trimming pared 2 bases from V and 5 bases from J, leaving 10 bases between. The CDR3 totals 13 residues. The DNA for the CDR3 is TGTGCCAGCAGCTTAAGGGGAAGGGAGACCCAGTACTTC. Translated: CASSLRGRETQYF.